This is a list of T cell receptor beta chains from one sample in a study of T cell responses to AZD1222 COVID-19 vaccine. The method was immunoSEQ multiplex PCR; TCRdb's version includes in-frame clones alone and lacks a portion of them. The table shows about 150,000 clones, with under 95% occurring only once. The specimen was peripheral blood, collected on day 0 of AZD1222 vaccination. The receptors originated from an adult in good health. The CDR3 runs from the conserved cysteine through the conserved F or W. The D gene is left open where the match is weak. Some rows have no size entry. The others give once, few or many, or a class for an expanded clone.

cdr3_length,v_call,j_call,d_call,clone_size,cdr3_aa,cdr3_nt
16,TRBV4-3,TRBJ1-6,TRBD1,.,CASSQPGQEDNSPLHF,TGCGCCAGCAGCCAGCCCGGACAGGAGGATAATTCACCCCTCCACTTT
16,TRBV19,TRBJ2-7,.,few,CASSTHLVTSSYEQYF,TGTGCCAGTAGTACCCACCTAGTAACGAGCTCCTACGAGCAGTACTTC
12,TRBV19,TRBJ2-2,.,once,CASRPDSGELFF,TGTGCCAGTAGGCCGGACTCCGGGGAGCTGTTTTTT
14,TRBV28,TRBJ1-5,TRBD1,.,CASSLYRGSQPQHF,TGTGCCAGCAGTTTGTACAGGGGGAGTCAGCCCCAGCATTTT
15,TRBV27,TRBJ2-7,TRBD2,.,CASSFRASGMGEQYF,TGTGCCAGCAGTTTTAGGGCTAGCGGGATGGGCGAGCAGTACTTC
14,TRBV5-1,TRBJ2-7,.,.,CASQLRADSYEQYF,TGCGCCAGCCAGCTTAGAGCGGACTCCTACGAGCAGTACTTC
17,TRBV7-2,TRBJ1-2,TRBD1,.,CASSLIGGTGSNYGYTF,TGTGCCAGCAGCTTAATAGGGGGGACAGGGAGTAACTATGGCTACACCTTC
15,TRBV4-1,TRBJ1-6,TRBD1,.,CASSLGQGAGSPLHF,TGCGCCAGCAGCCTGGGACAGGGGGCAGGTTCACCCCTCCACTTT
12,TRBV12-3/TRBV12-4,TRBJ2-3,.,.,CASSLGTDTQYF,TGTGCCAGCAGTTTAGGGACAGATACGCAGTATTTT
17,TRBV6-2/TRBV6-3,TRBJ1-1,.,.,CASSILRGARVNTEAFF,TGTGCCAGCAGTATTCTACGGGGGGCGAGGGTGAACACTGAAGCTTTCTTT
15,TRBV3-1/TRBV3-2,TRBJ1-4,.,.,CASSQGGGLNEKLFF,TGTGCCAGCAGCCAGGGGGGCGGACTGAATGAAAAACTGTTTTTT
14,TRBV29-1,TRBJ2-7,.,.,CSVERGRESYEQYF,TGCAGCGTTGAAAGGGGGAGGGAATCCTACGAGCAGTACTTC
13,TRBV9,TRBJ2-1,TRBD2,.,CASRRSGGNEQFF,TGTGCCAGTCGTAGGAGCGGGGGCAATGAGCAGTTCTTC
15,TRBV5-6,TRBJ2-2,.,.,CASGIGLPVTGELFF,TGTGCCAGCGGCATCGGACTCCCTGTCACCGGGGAGCTGTTTTTT
13,TRBV30,TRBJ1-2,.,.,CAWSVRGGGGYTF,TGTGCCTGGAGTGTACGTGGGGGCGGTGGCTACACCTTC
15,TRBV19,TRBJ2-1,.,.,CASSIYEGADNEQFF,TGTGCCAGTAGTATTTACGAGGGAGCGGACAATGAGCAGTTCTTC
14,TRBV5-1,TRBJ2-4,TRBD1,.,CASSARQGANIQYF,TGCGCCAGCAGCGCTAGACAGGGGGCCAACATTCAGTACTTC
13,TRBV19,TRBJ2-1,.,.,CASSIFPLGEQFF,TGTGCCAGTAGTATTTTCCCGTTGGGTGAGCAGTTCTTC
13,TRBV9,TRBJ2-7,.,.,CASSPTMGPILYF,TGTGCCAGCAGCCCAACGATGGGCCCGATTTTGTACTTC
16,TRBV11-2,TRBJ2-1,TRBD2,.,CASSFFSGSSYNEQFF,TGTGCCAGCAGTTTTTTTAGCGGGAGCTCCTACAATGAGCAGTTCTTC
15,TRBV7-9,TRBJ1-1,TRBD1,.,CASRRTDRGSTEAFF,TGTGCCAGCAGACGGACCGACAGGGGTTCCACTGAAGCTTTCTTT
15,TRBV5-5,TRBJ2-5,TRBD1,.,CASSLAGTGSGTQYF,TGTGCCAGCAGCTTGGCCGGGACAGGCTCTGGGACCCAGTACTTC
15,TRBV28,TRBJ2-7,TRBD1,.,CASSLYGTGSYEQYF,TGTGCCAGCAGTTTATATGGGACAGGGTCTTACGAGCAGTACTTC
13,TRBV12-3/TRBV12-4,TRBJ2-1,.,.,CASSFRATNEQFF,TGTGCCAGCAGTTTTCGTGCAACCAATGAGCAGTTCTTC
16,TRBV7-6,TRBJ2-7,.,.,CASSLGAGRKIYEQYF,TGTGCCAGCAGCTTAGGGGCGGGACGGAAGATATACGAGCAGTACTTC
13,TRBV29-1,TRBJ1-1,.,.,CSVEEGFNTEAFF,TGCAGCGTTGAGGAGGGGTTCAACACTGAAGCTTTCTTT
15,TRBV7-8,TRBJ1-5,.,once,CASSRGGLGNQPQHF,TGTGCCAGCAGCCGAGGGGGACTGGGCAATCAGCCCCAGCATTTT
11,TRBV20-1,TRBJ2-1,.,once,CSAREIGEQFF,TGCAGTGCTAGAGAAATCGGCGAGCAGTTCTTC
16,TRBV3-1/TRBV3-2,TRBJ1-4,.,.,CASSPSGRLGYEKLFF,TGTGCCAGCAGCCCCTCGGGACGTTTGGGGTATGAAAAACTGTTTTTT
15,TRBV6-5,TRBJ2-3,TRBD1,.,CASRYWTGANHTQYF,TGTGCCAGCAGATACTGGACAGGGGCGAACCATACGCAGTATTTT
15,TRBV9,TRBJ2-1,.,.,CASSVGADSYNEQFF,TGTGCCAGCAGCGTAGGCGCAGATTCCTACAATGAGCAGTTCTTC
14,TRBV7-9,TRBJ2-5,.,.,CASSLLSGKETQYF,TGTGCCAGCAGCTTATTATCTGGGAAAGAGACCCAGTACTTC
17,TRBV28,TRBJ1-6,TRBD1,.,CASSSLLQGPFNSPLHF,TGTGCCAGCAGTTCCCTACTACAGGGGCCCTTTAATTCACCCCTCCACTTT
13,TRBV2,TRBJ1-3,.,.,CASTRDNGNTIYF,TGTGCCAGCACCAGGGACAACGGAAACACCATATATTTT
17,TRBV11-2,TRBJ2-1,.,.,CASSLDPPGRGYNEQFF,TGTGCCAGCAGCTTAGATCCCCCGGGGCGAGGCTACAATGAGCAGTTCTTC
14,TRBV7-9,TRBJ2-7,.,.,CASSFYSPSYEQYF,TGTGCCAGCAGCTTTTACAGCCCCTCCTACGAGCAGTACTTC
19,TRBV4-1,TRBJ1-6,TRBD1,.,CASSQERDRDMSYNSPLHF,TGCGCCAGCAGCCAAGAGAGGGACAGGGACATGTCCTATAATTCACCCCTCCACTTT
12,TRBV19,TRBJ2-1,.,.,CASSPGLNEQFF,TGTGCCAGTAGTCCCGGACTAAATGAGCAGTTCTTC
12,TRBV12-3/TRBV12-4,TRBJ1-2,.,.,CASRPTSGGYTF,TGTGCCAGCAGACCGACATCGGGGGGCTACACCTTC
14,TRBV1,TRBJ2-7,.,.,CTSSHPGLRYEQYF,TGCACCAGCAGCCACCCCGGACTCCGCTACGAGCAGTACTTC
15,TRBV28,TRBJ2-1,TRBD2,.,CASSPLAGGVNEQFF,TGTGCCAGCAGTCCACTAGCGGGAGGAGTCAATGAGCAGTTCTTC
13,TRBV18,TRBJ2-2,.,once,CASSLTNTGELFF,TGTGCCAGCTCACTAACGAACACCGGGGAGCTGTTTTTT
15,TRBV29-1,TRBJ2-1,TRBD2,.,CSVDRAAGGPGEQFF,TGCAGCGTTGACAGAGCAGCGGGAGGGCCGGGTGAGCAGTTCTTC
13,TRBV30,TRBJ1-4,.,.,CAWNRRRNEKLFF,TGTGCCTGGAATCGACGGCGGAATGAAAAACTGTTTTTT
14,TRBV4-3,TRBJ1-1,TRBD1,.,CASSQDGTGPEAFF,TGCGCCAGCAGCCAAGATGGGACAGGGCCTGAAGCTTTCTTT
13,TRBV5-6,TRBJ2-5,.,.,CASSLVDGPQGYF,TGTGCCAGCAGCTTGGTGGACGGGCCGCAGGGGTACTTC
14,TRBV28,TRBJ1-5,.,.,CASSLGTSNQPQHF,TGTGCCAGCAGTTTAGGGACCAGCAATCAGCCCCAGCATTTT
14,TRBV2,TRBJ2-7,TRBD2,once,CASIRTSGPYEQYF,TGTGCCAGCATAAGGACTAGCGGCCCCTACGAGCAGTACTTC
14,TRBV6-5,TRBJ1-1,.,.,CASSYSYRMTEAFF,TGTGCCAGCAGTTACTCTTATAGAATGACTGAAGCTTTCTTT
14,TRBV27,TRBJ2-1,TRBD2,.,CASSLGLASNEQFF,TGTGCCAGCAGTTTAGGACTAGCGTCCAATGAGCAGTTCTTC